This entry lists 25 T cell receptor beta chains sequenced from one sample in a study of T cells in Graves' hyperthyroidism and ophthalmopathy. TCR beta CDR3 sequences were amplified from RNA transcripts. With the HTBI primer set, the TCR CDR3 went through a first round of RT-PCR. TCRdb recomputed calls from the multiplex PCR reads with MiXCR, one row per CDR3 protein. The sample includes about 520,000 distinct CDR3 sequences, approximately 24% seen only once; the top ten take around 10%. Sequencing input: blood. The receptors stem from a woman aged 25 to 39 with Graves' ophthalmopathy.

This clonotype was seen repeatedly, ten times or more. The DNA of the CDR3 is TGTGCCATCAGCGGGGAAGGTCCAGGCGAGCAGTACTTC. Translating it yields CAISGEGPGEQYF. This chain links TRBV10-3 with TRBJ2-7; D possibly corresponds to TRBD2 (5 bases). This CDR3 spans 13 amino acids. CDR1 and CDR2 from the germline V gene are ENHRY and SYGVKD. Between the trimmed V and J ends, which lost 6 bases and 6 bases, there was a span of 15 bases.

At least ten counts were recorded for this clonotype. The rearrangement links TRBV7-6 to TRBJ2-2; possible D gene TRBD1, 5 bases. Trimming pared 1 base from V and 0 bases from J, leaving 9 bases between. This CDR3 comprises 16 residues. From germline, CDR1 is SGHVS and CDR2 FNYEAQ. The CDR3 sequence is CASSLGGGTNTGELFF. The CDR3 nucleotides read TGTGCCAGCAGCTTAGGGGGCGGAACGAACACCGGGGAGCTGTTTTTT.

V is TRBV14 and J is TRBJ1-1; no clear D gene. This CDR3 region has 13 residues. Germline CDR1 is SGHDN and CDR2 is FVKESK. The V gene lost 7 bases and the J gene lost 1 base, with 10 bases spanning the gap. CDR3 in DNA: TGTGCCAGCACCCTTTTGGGGAACACTGAAGCTTTCTTT. Translation gives CASTLLGNTEAFF.

Many counts were recorded for this clonotype. CDR3 residues: CASNKHRDRDHEQYF. The CDR3 nucleotides read TGTGCCAGCAATAAACACCGGGACAGGGACCACGAGCAGTACTTC. The J gene is TRBJ2-7, the V gene TRBV12-3 or TRBV12-4; TRBD1 agrees at 9 bases. The CDR3 extends over 15 amino acids. The J segment lost 5 bases and the V segment lost 7 bases, leaving 12 bases of the junction unmatched.

This clonotype was seen at least ten times. The rearrangement uses TRBV6-5 and TRBJ1-2; possible D gene TRBD1, 5 bases. Germline loops: CDR1 MNHEY, CDR2 SVGAGI. V lost 1 base and J 3 bases, leaving 12 bases between the germline ends. The CDR3 loop spans 15 amino acids. CDR3 residues: CASSYLTATDYGYTF. The CDR3 region has the DNA TGTGCCAGCAGTTACTTGACAGCTACTGACTATGGCTACACCTTC.

The sample holds a few counts of this clonotype. The rearrangement joins TRBV2 to TRBJ1-1; D ambiguous. With 2 bases removed from V and 0 bases from J, the gap between germline ends came to 13 bases. Germline CDR1 reads SNHLY; CDR2 reads FYNNEI. The CDR3 has 16 amino acids. CDR3: CASSEMKGIVNTEAFF. The CDR3 nucleotides read TGTGCCAGCAGTGAAATGAAGGGAATAGTGAACACTGAAGCTTTCTTT.

This clonotype came up a few times. The chain has TRBV6-2 or TRBV6-3 and TRBJ2-2; the match to TRBD2 covers 15 bases. Germline CDR1 MNHEY, CDR2 SVGEGT. J was trimmed by 0 bases and V by 6 bases; bases with no gene match: 8. CDR3 length equals 19 residues. The chain's CDR3 is CASSSPGLAGGANTGELFF. The CDR3 DNA follows: TGTGCCAGCAGCTCGCCGGGACTAGCGGGAGGCGCGAACACCGGGGAGCTGTTTTTT.

This clonotype was picked up many times. This chain connects TRBV6-5 to TRBJ1-2; no firm D call. The CDR3 runs 14 residues. V lost 7 bases to trimming and J lost 7 bases, with 19 bases between them. Germline V lookup: CDR1 MNHEY, CDR2 SVGAGI. The CDR3 DNA is TGTGCCAGCATCGCGGACTCTTCCCGGGGTGGCTACACCTTC. Translated: CASIADSSRGGYTF.

This chain links TRBV6-1 with TRBJ1-5; tentatively, D is TRBD1 (5 bases). This CDR3 is built from 16 residues. Per the germline V gene, CDR1 is MNHNS and CDR2 is SASEGT. Trimming left V 5 bases short and J 3 bases short, with 17 bases between. The CDR3, as DNA: TGTGCCAGCAGTCCAGAGGTTGACAGTTTCAATCAGCCCCAGCATTTT. Translating it yields CASSPEVDSFNQPQHF.

This clonotype has just a few counts. V usage is TRBV3-1 and J usage is TRBJ2-6; D ambiguous. Germline-derived CDR1 and CDR2 are LGHDT and YNNKEL (reference sequence). CDR3 length: 16 residues. V was cut by 2 bases and J by 0 bases, with 8 bases left in between. DNA for the CDR3: TGTGCCAGCAGCCAAAACAGAATCTCTGGGGCCAACGTCCTGACTTTC. Its translation is CASSQNRISGANVLTF.

There are a few counts of this clonotype. The genes are TRBV12-3 or TRBV12-4 and TRBJ2-2; D is uncertain. The V gene lost 4 bases and the J gene lost 1 base, with 7 bases spanning the gap. This CDR3 is 14 amino acids long. The CDR3 DNA reads TGTGCCAGCAGTTCACCAGAGAACACCGGGGAGCTGTTTTTT. This encodes CASSSPENTGELFF.

This chain links TRBV27 with TRBJ2-5, with TRBD2 matching 9 bases. Per the germline V gene, CDR1 is MNHEY and CDR2 is SMNVEV (reference sequence). The CDR3 is 15 residues long. After removal of 4 bases from V and 5 bases from J, the junction contained 8 bases not matched to a gene. The CDR3 DNA reads TGTGCCAGCAGTTCGGCGGGAGGGGGAGAGGAGACCCAGTACTTC. Residues: CASSSAGGGEETQYF.

The V gene is TRBV6-1, the J gene TRBJ1-1; TRBD1 might be the D (5 bases). The CDR3 sequence is 15 residues long. Deletions cut 6 bases from V and 0 bases from J, with 14 bases between. The germline CDR1 and CDR2 sequences are MNHNS and SASEGT. The CDR3 loop reads CASRTNGAVNTEAFF. Written as DNA, the CDR3 is TGTGCCAGCAGAACCAATGGGGCCGTGAACACTGAAGCTTTCTTT.

This clonotype was seen more than once but under ten times. The chain is built from TRBV4-3 and TRBJ1-5, with D unresolved. The germline gives CDR1 LGHNA, CDR2 YSLEER. Trimming removed 1 base from V and 0 bases from J, with 13 bases in between. The length of the CDR3 is 17 residues. Here the CDR3 reads CASSQVPGFYSNQPQHF. The CDR3 nucleotides are TGCGCCAGCAGCCAAGTTCCAGGTTTTTATAGCAATCAGCCCCAGCATTTT.

This clonotype was observed a single time. This chain joins TRBV6-1 and TRBJ1-1; D call uncertain. Germline V gives CDR1 MNHNS, CDR2 SASEGT. V lost 2 bases and J 8 bases, leaving 3 bases between the germline ends. This CDR3 has 10 amino acids. The CDR3 DNA reads as TGTGCCAGCAGTGAAATCGAAGCTTTCTTT. It yields the protein CASSEIEAFF.

The CDR3 loop reads CSARDPGTTDRAFF. As DNA, the CDR3 is TGCAGTGCTAGAGATCCCGGGACTACGGACCGGGCTTTCTTT. The chain carries TRBV20-1 and TRBJ1-1, with D maybe TRBD1 (5 bases). Germline lookup yields CDR1 DFQATT and CDR2 SNEGSKA (reference sequence). This CDR3 region has 14 residues. V was cut by 0 bases and J by 11 bases, with 19 bases left in between.

Turning to this clonotype: Since no conserved phenylalanine or tryptophan closes the CDR3, a read error is the likely cause. The genes are TRBV6-5 and TRBJ2-2; D is unclear. The V end was cut by 2 bases, the J end by 4 bases, with 8 bases between. This CDR3 has 14 residues. Germline CDR1 is MNHEY and CDR2 is SVGAGI. This CDR3 reads CASSYPPGTGELFS. DNA for the CDR3: TGTGCCAGCAGTTACCCTCCAGGCACCGGGGAGCTGTTTTCT.

This chain joins TRBV28 and TRBJ1-4, with D perhaps matching TRBD1 (5 bases). The CDR3 extends over 12 amino acids. The germline V gene has CDR1 MDHEN and CDR2 SYDVKM. With 8 bases removed from V and 8 bases from J, the gap between germline ends came to 12 bases. CDR3 loop: CASEAGKEKLFF. In DNA, the CDR3 is TGTGCCAGCGAAGCAGGGAAGGAAAAACTGTTTTTT.

This clonotype was seen at least ten times. The rearrangement links TRBV6-2 or TRBV6-3 to TRBJ1-1; D is perhaps TRBD1 (6 bases). This CDR3 region has 14 residues. V shed 7 bases and J shed 4 bases, with 16 bases lying between them. Germline CDR1 reads MNHEY; CDR2 reads SVGEGT. DNA of the CDR3: TGTGCCAGCAAACAACAGGGATGGAGCACTGAAGCTTTCTTT. This gives the protein CASKQQGWSTEAFF.

This clonotype was seen at least ten times. The rearrangement joins TRBV4-1 to TRBJ1-1; D is ambiguous. Germline CDR1 is MGHRA and CDR2 is YSYEKL. CDR3 size: 15 residues. V lost 2 bases to trimming and J lost 8 bases, with 18 bases between them. DNA of the CDR3: TGCGCCAGCAGCCAACTCCATCGTGGGTCCCACGAAGCTTTCTTT. Amino acid sequence: CASSQLHRGSHEAFF.

The genes are TRBV30 and TRBJ1-6; D might be TRBD1 (6 bases). Germline lookup yields CDR1 GTSNPN and CDR2 SVGIG (reference sequence). With 4 bases removed from V and 5 bases from J, the gap between germline ends came to 9 bases. The CDR3 runs 13 residues. CDR3 nucleotides: TGTGCCTGGACTGGGACAAATAATTCACCCCTCCACTTT. Protein: CAWTGTNNSPLHF.

This clonotype was observed many times. The V gene is TRBV11-2, the J gene TRBJ2-2, with D possibly TRBD2 on 6 matching bases. CDR1 SGHAT and CDR2 FQNNGV come from the germline V gene. V lost 5 bases, J lost 2 bases, and 9 bases lay in between. The CDR3 runs to 14 residues. The CDR3 protein is CASSPTSNTGELFF. DNA for the CDR3: TGTGCCAGCAGCCCGACTAGTAACACCGGGGAGCTGTTTTTT.

This clonotype appeared many times. The chain recombines TRBV7-9 with TRBJ2-5, with D possibly being TRBD1 (5 bases). V was cut by 5 bases and J by 2 bases, with 15 bases left in between. Germline CDR1 reads SEHNR; CDR2 reads FQNEAQ (reference sequence). The CDR3 runs to 15 residues. Here the CDR3 DNA reads TGTGCCAGCAGCCGCCCAGGGCACCCTCAAGAGACCCAGTACTTC. It translates to CASSRPGHPQETQYF. Filled out from reference TRBV7-9 and TRBJ2-5, the complete variable domain reads DTGVSQNPRHKITKRGQNVTFRCDPISEHNRLYWYRQTLGQGPEFLTYFQNEAQLEKSRLLSDRFSAERPKGSFSTLEIQRTEQGDSAMYLCASSRPGHPQETQYFGPGTRLLVL.

V is TRBV18 and J is TRBJ1-2; D ambiguous. The CDR3 loop spans 12 amino acids. CDR1 is KGHSH and CDR2 is LQKENI in the germline V gene. V dropped 5 bases and J dropped 5 bases, with 9 bases sitting between them. CDR3 amino acids: CASSSNGYGYTF. The CDR3 DNA follows: TGTGCCAGCTCATCAAACGGGTATGGCTACACCTTC.

At least ten counts were recorded for this clonotype. The chain uses TRBV6-5 and TRBJ1-1; unclear D gene. Germline V CDR1 and CDR2: MNHEY, SVGAGI. With 0 bases removed from V and 0 bases from J, the gap between germline ends came to 11 bases. This CDR3 has 16 amino acids. The CDR3 DNA reads as TGTGCCAGCAGTTACTCGAAGGAGATTCTGAACACTGAAGCTTTCTTT. This translates into CASSYSKEILNTEAFF.